The 8 T cell receptor beta chains below were found in one sample sequenced in a study of molecular identifiers for immune sequencing clone quantification. TCRdb redid the calling of the PCR reads with MiXCR, one entry per CDR3 protein. The sample lists some 650,000 distinct CDR3 sequences; just under 20% were seen once. The sequenced material came from naive CD8+ T cells from blood, with Jurkat cell RNA spiked in. As for subset: FACS-sorted CD8+CD4-CCR7+CD45RA+ naive T cells. The receptors shown here come from a human donor in good health. Some libraries in this study had Jurkat cell RNA spiked in.

This clonotype occurred many times. This sequence joins TRBV20-1 and TRBJ1-1, with TRBD1 matching 9 bases. This CDR3 is built from 16 residues. The junction had 8 bases not matched to a gene; V was cut back by 0 bases and J by 3 bases. CDR1 and CDR2 from the germline V gene are DFQATT and SNEGSKA (reference sequence). Here the CDR3 reads CSARDRGQGTHTEAFF. The CDR3 nucleotides are TGCAGTGCTAGAGATCGGGGACAGGGCACTCACACTGAAGCTTTCTTT.

This clonotype was counted many times. V gene TRBV5-6 combines with J gene TRBJ1-3, with D uncertain. The CDR3 runs 15 residues. The germline V and J ends were trimmed by 2 bases and 0 bases, with 9 bases remaining between them. The germline V gene encodes CDR1 SGHDT and CDR2 YYEEEE. CDR3 in amino acids: CASSLGSSSGNTIYF. In DNA, the CDR3 is TGTGCCAGCAGCTTAGGGAGTTCCTCTGGAAACACCATATATTTT.

V gene TRBV29-1 combines with J gene TRBJ2-1, with a tentative D call TRBD2 (8 bases). CDR3 length equals 15 residues. V was clipped by 4 bases and J by 6 bases, with 19 bases between them. Per germline, CDR1 SQVTM and CDR2 ANQGSEA. CDR3 sequence reads: CSVVTGEGLVNEQFF. The CDR3 region has the DNA TGCAGCGTTGTCACAGGGGAGGGACTAGTCAATGAGCAGTTCTTC.

Of note for this clonotype: A much larger clonotype is one base distant, so this may be a read error. The V and J genes are TRBV7-9 and TRBJ1-1; TRBD1 might be the D (5 bases). Germline-derived CDR1 and CDR2 are SEHNR and FQNEAQ (reference sequence). The CDR3 extends over 14 amino acids. The V end lost 2 bases, the J end lost 1 base, and 8 bases lay between the germline ends. CDR3 in DNA: TGTGCCAGCAGCTTAACGACAGAGAACACTGAAGCTTTCTTT. Protein: CASSLTTENTEAFF.

The rearrangement joins TRBV7-2 to TRBJ2-7; tentative D call: TRBD1 (6 bases). CDR3 size: 16 residues. Germline CDR1 is SGHTA and CDR2 is FQGNSA. V lost 1 base to trimming and J lost 1 base, with 14 bases between them. The CDR3 region is CASSLGSRTVSYEQYF. The CDR3, as DNA: TGTGCCAGCAGCTTAGGATCGCGGACAGTATCCTACGAGCAGTACTTC.

As concerns this clonotype: A single base separates this from a much larger clone, so it may be a read error. The chain has TRBV28 and TRBJ1-6, with no clear D. The CDR3 extends over 16 amino acids. Trimming stripped 7 bases from V and 9 bases from J, with 22 bases between. The V gene's germline CDR1 is MDHEN and CDR2 SYDVKM. CDR3 DNA: TGTGCCAGCATCTATCTCTCGGCCACCCCTCGTTCACCCCTCCACTTT. Its translation: CASIYLSATPRSPLHF.

This clonotype was observed at least ten times. The V call is TRBV6-5, the J call TRBJ2-2, with 13 bases identical to TRBD2. The trim removed 4 bases at V and 1 base at J, leaving 6 bases unmatched. The CDR3 runs 18 residues. Germline-derived CDR1 and CDR2 are MNHEY and SVGAGI. The CDR3 nucleotides are TGTGCCAGCAGTTGGACTAGCGGGGGACACAAGAACACCGGGGAGCTGTTTTTT. Protein sequence: CASSWTSGGHKNTGELFF.

Notes on this clonotype: This may arise from a read error, as a much more abundant clone is one base away. This sequence joins TRBV28 and TRBJ1-4; no clear D. The CDR3 totals 13 residues. Germline CDR1 is MDHEN and CDR2 is SYDVKM. CDR3 bases: TGTGCCGGCAGGAAGGGTAACGATGAAAAACTGTTTTTT. Its protein is CAGRKGNDEKLFF.